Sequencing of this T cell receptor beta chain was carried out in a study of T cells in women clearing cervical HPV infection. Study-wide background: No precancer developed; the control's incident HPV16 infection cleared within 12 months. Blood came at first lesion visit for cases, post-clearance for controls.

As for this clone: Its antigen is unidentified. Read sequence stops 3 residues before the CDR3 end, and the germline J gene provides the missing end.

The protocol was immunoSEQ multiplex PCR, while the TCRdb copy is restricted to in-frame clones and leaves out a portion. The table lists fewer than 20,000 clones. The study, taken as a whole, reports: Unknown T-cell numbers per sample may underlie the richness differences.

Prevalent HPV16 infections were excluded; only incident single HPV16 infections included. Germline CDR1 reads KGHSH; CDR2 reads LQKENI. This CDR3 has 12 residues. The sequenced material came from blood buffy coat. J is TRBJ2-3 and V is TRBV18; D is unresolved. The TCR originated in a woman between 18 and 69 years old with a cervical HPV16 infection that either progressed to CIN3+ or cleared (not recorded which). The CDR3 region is CASSPTQEAQYF. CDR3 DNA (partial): TGTGCCAGCTCACCTACCCAAGAGGCG.